The rows below give T cell receptor beta chains drawn from one sample of a study of blood T cell repertoires in COVID-19. Produced via immunoSEQ multiplex PCR; TCRdb's table is partial and in-frame only. The table records some 260,000 clones, about 88% of them present only once. Sequenced: PBMCs or T cells enriched from blood (not recorded which). The receptors shown here come from a man aged 30 to 45 with acute COVID-19. CDR3s include the opening cysteine and the closing phenylalanine or tryptophan. The D gene is left open where the match is weak. Clone size is not always given. Where it is, it says once, few, many or a class for expanded clones.

J: TRBJ2-1; size: -; V: TRBV7-8; D: TRBD2; DNA: TGTGCCAGCAGCCTGACTAGCGGGAGAGCGGGGAGGGGCAATGAGCAGTTCTTC; CDR3: CASSLTSGRAGRGNEQFF
J: TRBJ1-1; size: -; V: TRBV6-1; D: TRBD1; DNA: TGTGCCAGCAGTGAAGTGGCAGGGGGAAGATTTGCTGAAGCTTTCTTT; CDR3: CASSEVAGGRFAEAFF
J: TRBJ2-1; size: -; V: TRBV19; D: -; DNA: TGTGCCAGTAGAGTTAGCGGTAAAAGCTCCTACAATGAGCAGTTCTTC; CDR3: CASRVSGKSSYNEQFF
J: TRBJ2-6; size: once; V: TRBV5-5; D: -; DNA: TGTGCCAGCAGCACCCTACAGGGCTCTGGGGCCAACGTCCTGACTTTC; CDR3: CASSTLQGSGANVLTF
J: TRBJ1-1; size: once; V: TRBV6-2/TRBV6-3; D: TRBD1; DNA: TGTGCCAGCAGTCGAGACAGGGTCAACACTGAAGCTTTCTTT; CDR3: CASSRDRVNTEAFF
J: TRBJ1-6; size: -; V: TRBV5-4; D: -; DNA: TGTGCCAGCAGCTTGGCTCGGGGGAATTCACCCCTCCACTTT; CDR3: CASSLARGNSPLHF
J: TRBJ2-3; size: -; V: TRBV5-1; D: TRBD2; DNA: TGCGCCAGCAGCCTTAGCGGGGGGGCCCAAGATACGCAGTATTTT; CDR3: CASSLSGGAQDTQYF
J: TRBJ2-5; size: -; V: TRBV27; D: -; DNA: TGTGCCAGCAGTTTGTGGGGGGAATATCAAGAGACCCAGTACTTC; CDR3: CASSLWGEYQETQYF
J: TRBJ1-2; size: -; V: TRBV14; D: TRBD1; DNA: TGTGCCAGCAGCCTCAGGACAGGGGCAAACTATGGCTACACCTTC; CDR3: CASSLRTGANYGYTF
J: TRBJ1-6; size: few; V: TRBV6-5; D: -; DNA: TGTGCCAGCAGTTACTCGGAGGGGCCCTATAATTCACCCCTCCACTTT; CDR3: CASSYSEGPYNSPLHF
J: TRBJ1-1; size: -; V: TRBV7-9; D: -; DNA: TGTGCCAGCAGCGGGAGGAGCAACACTGAAGCTTTCTTT; CDR3: CASSGRSNTEAFF
J: TRBJ2-5; size: -; V: TRBV6-2/TRBV6-3; D: TRBD2; DNA: TGTGCCAGCAGTTGGATAAATAAACTAGCGGGGCTCGAAGAGACCCAGTACTTC; CDR3: CASSWINKLAGLEETQYF
J: TRBJ1-2; size: many; V: TRBV6-5; D: TRBD1; DNA: TGTGCCAGCAGGCTTCTGCCGGGACAGAACTATGGCTACACCTTC; CDR3: CASRLLPGQNYGYTF
J: TRBJ1-4; size: -; V: TRBV24-1; D: -; DNA: TGTGCCACCAGTGAGAGGGGTGGGGCAGGGGAGTATGAAAAACTGTTTTTT; CDR3: CATSERGGAGEYEKLFF
J: TRBJ2-3; size: -; V: TRBV10-3; D: TRBD2; DNA: TGTGCCATCCAAGCGGGAGCGGCAGATACGCAGTATTTT; CDR3: CAIQAGAADTQYF
J: TRBJ2-3; size: -; V: TRBV5-1; D: TRBD2; DNA: TGCGCCAGCAGATATAGCGGGGGGGCCGTTGGCACAGATACGCAGTATTTT; CDR3: CASRYSGGAVGTDTQYF
J: TRBJ2-1; size: -; V: TRBV14; D: TRBD1; DNA: TGTGCCAGCAGCGTACCGGGACAGGCCTACAATGAGCAGTTCTTC; CDR3: CASSVPGQAYNEQFF
J: TRBJ2-5; size: -; V: TRBV6-5; D: -; DNA: TGTGCCAGCAGTCCGCGGGAGACCCAGTACTTC; CDR3: CASSPRETQYF
J: TRBJ2-1; size: -; V: TRBV28; D: -; DNA: TGTGCCAGCAGTTTATCAGGGGAGGGTGATGGGCAGTTCTTC; CDR3: CASSLSGEGDGQFF
J: TRBJ1-1; size: -; V: TRBV27; D: -; DNA: TGTGCCACCCATAGGAACACTGAAGCTTTCTTT; CDR3: CATHRNTEAFF
J: TRBJ2-3; size: once; V: TRBV6-2/TRBV6-3; D: -; DNA: TGTGCCAGCAGTTACTCTTACGCGGATACGCAGTATTTT; CDR3: CASSYSYADTQYF
J: TRBJ1-2; size: -; V: TRBV28; D: -; DNA: TGTGCCAGCAGTTCCCGACACGGCTATGGCTACACCTTC; CDR3: CASSSRHGYGYTF
J: TRBJ2-1; size: -; V: TRBV11-2; D: -; DNA: TGTGCCAGCAGCTTAGAAGGCGACATATACAATGAGCAGTTCTTC; CDR3: CASSLEGDIYNEQFF
J: TRBJ2-2; size: -; V: TRBV19; D: TRBD1; DNA: TGTGCCAGTACCCTACCGGGACAGGGGCGGGACGGGGAGCTGTTTTTT; CDR3: CASTLPGQGRDGELFF
J: TRBJ2-1; size: -; V: TRBV5-1; D: TRBD2; DNA: TGTGCCAGCAGCTTACTAGCGGATGAGCAGTTCTTC; CDR3: CASSLLADEQFF
J: TRBJ2-1; size: -; V: TRBV4-3; D: TRBD2; DNA: TGCGCCAGCAGCCCTTCCATGACTAGCGGGTTTTCCAATGAGCAGTTCTTC; CDR3: CASSPSMTSGFSNEQFF
J: TRBJ1-6; size: -; V: TRBV5-1; D: -; DNA: TGCGCCAGCAGCTTGGCCGGGGGGCTTAATTCACCCCTCCACTTT; CDR3: CASSLAGGLNSPLHF
J: TRBJ1-2; size: -; V: TRBV11-2; D: -; DNA: TGTGCCAGCAGAAAACAGGGAGATAATGGCTACACCTTC; CDR3: CASRKQGDNGYTF
J: TRBJ2-1; size: -; V: TRBV14; D: TRBD2; DNA: TGTGCCAGCAGTCGGGAGGGCACCGGTTTGGCGGACAATGAGCAGTTCTTC; CDR3: CASSREGTGLADNEQFF
J: TRBJ1-1; size: -; V: TRBV7-9; D: TRBD1; DNA: TGTGCCAGCAGCGTTTACAGGGGGCTAAACACTGAAGCTTTCTTT; CDR3: CASSVYRGLNTEAFF
J: TRBJ2-1; size: few; V: TRBV6-4; D: -; DNA: TGTGCCAGCAGTGACTCGGCGGACAATGAGCAGTTCTTC; CDR3: CASSDSADNEQFF
J: TRBJ2-1; size: -; V: TRBV27; D: TRBD2; DNA: TGTGCCAGCACCCCAACGGGAGGGCCGAGGGAGCAGTTCTTC; CDR3: CASTPTGGPREQFF
J: TRBJ2-1; size: -; V: TRBV18; D: -; DNA: TGTGCCAGCTCGCCCGGGTCGCCTACATACAATGAGCAGTTCTTC; CDR3: CASSPGSPTYNEQFF
J: TRBJ2-2; size: -; V: TRBV25-1; D: TRBD1; DNA: TGTGCCAGCGCCGGGACAGGACTCACCGGGGAGCTGTTTTTT; CDR3: CASAGTGLTGELFF
J: TRBJ1-1; size: -; V: TRBV29-1; D: -; DNA: TGCAGCGTTGAAGTGCGGCAGGGTCGTCACACTGAAGCTTTCTTT; CDR3: CSVEVRQGRHTEAFF
J: TRBJ1-6; size: -; V: TRBV3-1/TRBV3-2; D: TRBD1; DNA: TGTGCCAGCAGCCAGGGACAGACCTATAATTCACCCCTCCACTTT; CDR3: CASSQGQTYNSPLHF
J: TRBJ1-1; size: -; V: TRBV7-9; D: -; DNA: TGTGCCAGCAGCTCAGGGTACGGGAACACTGAAGCTTTCTTT; CDR3: CASSSGYGNTEAFF
J: TRBJ2-6; size: -; V: TRBV28; D: TRBD1; DNA: TGTGCCAGCATCCCCCGGGACAGAAGCTCTGGGGCCAACGTCCTGACTTTC; CDR3: CASIPRDRSSGANVLTF
J: TRBJ1-2; size: -; V: TRBV9; D: TRBD1; DNA: TGTGCCAGCAGCGCGGGGACAGAGACTTATGGCTACACCTTC; CDR3: CASSAGTETYGYTF
J: TRBJ1-5; size: -; V: TRBV6-2/TRBV6-3; D: -; DNA: TGTGCCAGCAGCGACGTGGGGCGCAATCAGCCCCAGCATTTT; CDR3: CASSDVGRNQPQHF
J: TRBJ2-3; size: medium-sized; V: TRBV6-4; D: TRBD2; DNA: TGTGCCAGCAGTGAAACTAGCGGGGGCACAGATACGCAGTATTTT; CDR3: CASSETSGGTDTQYF